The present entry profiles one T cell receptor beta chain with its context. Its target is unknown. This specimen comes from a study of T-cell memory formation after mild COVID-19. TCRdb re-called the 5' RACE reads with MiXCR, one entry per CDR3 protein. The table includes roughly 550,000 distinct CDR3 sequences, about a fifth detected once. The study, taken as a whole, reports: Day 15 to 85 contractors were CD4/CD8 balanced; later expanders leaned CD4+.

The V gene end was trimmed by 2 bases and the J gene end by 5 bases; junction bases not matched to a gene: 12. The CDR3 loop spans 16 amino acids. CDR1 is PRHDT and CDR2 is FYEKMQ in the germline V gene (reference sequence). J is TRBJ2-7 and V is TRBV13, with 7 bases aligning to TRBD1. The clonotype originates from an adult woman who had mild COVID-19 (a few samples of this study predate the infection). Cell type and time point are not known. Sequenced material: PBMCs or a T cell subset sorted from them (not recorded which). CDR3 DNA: TGTGCCAGCAGCTTAAATTTGCTATCAGGGGGAAACGAGCAGTACTTC. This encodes CASSLNLLSGGNEQYF. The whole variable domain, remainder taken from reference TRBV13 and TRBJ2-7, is AAGVIQSPRHLIKEKRETATLKCYPIPRHDTVYWYQQGPGQDPQFLISFYEKMQSDKGSIPDRFSAQQFSDYHSELNMSSLELGDSALYFCASSLNLLSGGNEQYFGPGTRLTVT.